These 25 T cell receptor beta chains share one sample of origin, sequenced in a study of T cells in Graves' hyperthyroidism and ophthalmopathy. It was RNA transcripts that yielded the amplified TCR beta CDR3 regions. HTBI primers were employed in a first-round RT-PCR of the TCR CDR3. From the multiplex PCR reads, TCRdb called clonotypes with MiXCR, one entry per CDR3 protein. This sample yields 450,000 to 650,000 distinct CDR3 sequences, of which 12% to 15% are seen a single time; around 7% belongs to the top ten. Sequencing was carried out using blood. All receptors come from a young woman with Graves' ophthalmopathy.

This clonotype was detected ten times or more. The chain combines TRBV11-3 with TRBJ2-7, with 8 positions matching TRBD2. The CDR3 has 15 amino acids. V gave up 4 bases and J gave up 4 bases; unmatched junction bases: 9. Germline CDR1 and CDR2: SGHNT and YENEEA. CDR3 amino acids: CASSSSSGSGYEQYF. CDR3 nucleotide sequence: TGTGCCAGCAGCTCCAGCAGCGGGAGCGGATACGAGCAGTACTTC. Full variable domain (remainder filled in from reference TRBV11-3 and TRBJ2-7): EAGVVQSPRYKIIEKKQPVAFWCNPISGHNTLYWYLQNLGQGPELLIRYENEEAVDDSQLPKDRFSAERLKGVDSTLKIQPAELGDSAVYLCASSSSSGSGYEQYFGPGTRLTVT.

In its sample, this clonotype was seen a few times. The V and J genes are TRBV20-1 and TRBJ2-7; 9 nucleotides match TRBD2. The germline V gene encodes CDR1 DFQATT and CDR2 SNEGSKA (reference sequence). V gave up 0 bases and J gave up 1 base; unmatched junction bases: 4. CDR3 length equals 15 residues. CDR3 nucleotides: TGCAGTGCTAGAGATGCTAGCGGGGTTTCCTACGAGCAGTACTTC. It is translated as CSARDASGVSYEQYF.

This clonotype has a count of ten or more. The chain has TRBV28 and TRBJ2-7, with 9 bases that match TRBD1. V lost 2 bases to trimming and J lost 3 bases; unmatched junction nucleotides: 2. Looked up from germline, CDR1 is MDHEN and CDR2 is SYDVKM. The CDR3 runs 14 residues. CDR3 loop: CASSLMGQGYEQYF. CDR3 coding DNA: TGTGCCAGCAGTTTAATGGGACAGGGCTACGAGCAGTACTTC.

The V and J genes are TRBV7-3 and TRBJ1-1; D call uncertain. V lost 5 bases, J lost 1 base, and 20 bases lay in between. Germline lookup yields CDR1 SGHTA and CDR2 FQGTGA. This CDR3 spans 17 amino acids. The CDR3 region is CASSPLARTGPNTEAFF. For the CDR3, the DNA is TGTGCCAGCAGCCCCTTAGCAAGGACCGGGCCGAACACTGAAGCTTTCTTT.

This clonotype has ten or more counts. V gene TRBV6-1 combines with J gene TRBJ2-4; D perhaps matches TRBD1 (7 bases). Germline V CDR1 and CDR2: MNHNS, SASEGT. CDR3 length equals 15 residues. V lost 6 bases to trimming and J lost 8 bases, with 20 bases between them. CDR3 amino acids: CASRNTGEARDIQYF. CDR3 nucleotides: TGTGCCAGCAGAAATACAGGGGAGGCAAGGGACATTCAGTACTTC.

This chain uses TRBV28 with TRBJ1-2; D is unresolved. V lost 4 bases, J lost 4 bases, and 19 bases lay in between. Germline lookup yields CDR1 MDHEN and CDR2 SYDVKM. This CDR3 spans 16 amino acids. CDR3 region: CASSSPLGSGSYGYTF. CDR3 nucleotides: TGTGCCAGCAGTTCCCCCTTAGGGAGCGGGAGCTATGGCTACACCTTC.

V usage is TRBV4-3 and J usage is TRBJ2-1; 10 bases map to TRBD2. Trimming removed 1 base from V and 4 bases from J; junction bases left unmatched: 7. In germline, CDR1 is LGHNA, CDR2 YSLEER. The CDR3 extends over 17 amino acids. CDR3 sequence: CASSQVILAGEYNEQFF. CDR3 bases: TGCGCCAGCAGCCAAGTTATCCTAGCGGGAGAATACAATGAGCAGTTCTTC.

This clonotype was counted ten times or more. This chain links TRBV6-1 with TRBJ1-2, with TRBD1 as a possible D gene (5 bases). This CDR3 spans 14 amino acids. The germline gives CDR1 MNHNS, CDR2 SASEGT. V was pared by 3 bases and J by 7 bases, with 15 bases between. DNA for the CDR3: TGTGCCAGCAGTGATTCTGCAGGGCGGAGTGGCTACACCTTC. It yields the protein CASSDSAGRSGYTF.

This clonotype has just a few counts. The chain recombines TRBV6-2 or TRBV6-3 with TRBJ2-5, with D possibly being TRBD1 or TRBD2 (5 bases each). Germline assignment: CDR1 MNHEY and CDR2 SVGEGT. With 2 bases removed from V and 9 bases from J, the gap between germline ends came to 19 bases. The CDR3 contains 15 residues. CDR3 sequence reads: CASSYDGAGRRAQYF. The DNA of the CDR3 is TGTGCCAGCAGTTACGATGGGGCAGGCCGGCGGGCCCAGTACTTC.

In its sample, this clonotype was seen many times. This sequence joins TRBV7-9 and TRBJ2-1, with 13 positions matching TRBD2. The V gene end was trimmed by 0 bases and the J gene end by 4 bases; junction bases not matched to a gene: 6. CDR1 SEHNR and CDR2 FQNEAQ come from the germline V gene (reference sequence). This CDR3 is 18 amino acids long. The CDR3 bases are TGTGCCAGCAGCTTAGCGCGAGGGACTAGCGGGATATACAATGAGCAGTTCTTC. Its translation is CASSLARGTSGIYNEQFF.

This chain's CDR3 is CASSYSRETGVNEQFF. CDR3 nucleotides: TGTGCCAGCAGTTACTCGAGAGAGACAGGGGTCAATGAGCAGTTCTTC. The genes are TRBV6-2 or TRBV6-3 and TRBJ2-1; 8 positions agree with TRBD1. The CDR3 loop spans 16 amino acids. Trimming took 0 bases from V and 6 from J; bases not matched to a gene: 7. CDR1 is MNHEY, CDR2 SVGEGT, per germline.

This clonotype was counted ten times or more. The chain has TRBV6-2 or TRBV6-3 and TRBJ2-3; 9 nucleotides agree with TRBD1. J lost 5 bases, V lost 2 bases, and 8 bases had no gene match. The CDR3 covers 16 residues. CDR1 is MNHEY and CDR2 is SVGEGT in the germline V gene. In DNA, the CDR3 is TGTGCCAGCAGTTACCCCGGGACAGGGATTGGAGATACGCAGTATTTT. It codes for CASSYPGTGIGDTQYF.

The table lists this clonotype with a few counts. The chain has TRBV30 and TRBJ2-7; the match to TRBD2 covers 14 bases. Germline loops: CDR1 GTSNPN, CDR2 SVGIG (reference sequence). CDR3 length equals 18 residues. V was pared by 4 bases and J by 6 bases, with 17 bases of the junction left unmatched. In DNA, the CDR3 is TGTGCCTGGACCAAGGGGTGGGGACTAGCGGGAGAGAATTTCGAGCAGTACTTC. Translated: CAWTKGWGLAGENFEQYF. The full variable domain, with the rest looked up from reference TRBV30 and TRBJ2-7, is SQTIHQWPATLVQPVGSPLSLECTVEGTSNPNLYWYRQAAGRGLQLLFYSVGIGQISSEVPQNLSASRPQDRQFILSSKKLLLSDSGFYLCAWTKGWGLAGENFEQYFGPGTRLTVT.

This clonotype was recorded a few times. The V gene is TRBV7-4, the J gene TRBJ2-1, with TRBD2 identical over 9 bases. Germline trimming cut 4 bases from V and 0 bases from J; bases unmatched to any gene: 22. The CDR3 length is 22 residues. Germline V gene lookup returns CDR1 SGHVT and CDR2 SQSDAQ. The CDR3 loop reads CASSCPLGGAGGPPRSYNEQFF. The CDR3, as DNA: TGTGCCAGCAGCTGCCCTTTGGGGGGAGCGGGAGGCCCCCCCCGCTCCTACAATGAGCAGTTCTTC.

The chain carries TRBV28 and TRBJ2-1; TRBD1 matches 9 bases. Germline V gene sequence: CDR1 MDHEN, CDR2 SYDVKM. The CDR3 runs 18 residues. V shed 7 bases and J 5 bases; nucleotides not matched to a gene: 18. The CDR3 sequence: CASTPYGQGSPSNNEQFF. In DNA, the CDR3 is TGTGCCAGCACCCCTTACGGACAGGGGTCTCCCTCTAACAATGAGCAGTTCTTC.

Many counts were recorded for this clonotype. The CDR3, as DNA: TGTGCCAGCAGCTTGGATCGGGGAATACGCGAGCAGTACTTC. Its translation: CASSLDRGIREQYF. This chain links TRBV5-5 with TRBJ2-7; possible D gene TRBD2, 5 bases. Trimming pared 0 bases from V and 6 bases from J, leaving 13 bases between. CDR3 length equals 14 residues. CDR1 SGHKS and CDR2 YYEKEE come from the germline V gene (reference sequence).

The sample holds many counts of this clonotype. J is TRBJ1-1 and V is TRBV30; perhaps TRBD1 as D (6 bases). The V gene lost 2 bases and the J gene lost 0 bases, with 16 bases spanning the gap. The CDR3 loop spans 16 amino acids. Germline CDR1 reads GTSNPN; CDR2 reads SVGIG (reference sequence). In DNA form, the CDR3 reads TGTGCCTGGAGTCGAGTGGGCGGGGGCATGAACACTGAAGCTTTCTTT. Translated, it gives CAWSRVGGGMNTEAFF.

Of note for this clonotype: At one end, the junction sequence differs from germline, possibly due to a read error. This rearrangement joins TRBV28 to TRBJ2-2; weak D call: TRBD2 (5 bases). Germline V gene lookup returns CDR1 MDHEN and CDR2 SYDVKM. The CDR3 runs 14 residues. The CDR3 DNA reads as TGTGCCAGCAGGCCCCCTACTTACACCGGGGAGCTGCTTTTT. This sequence encodes CASRPPTYTGELLF.

This clonotype was picked up a small number of times. The CDR3 protein is CASSLEAGGLLGTQYF. CDR3 nucleotides: TGTGCCAGCAGCTTAGAAGCGGGAGGGCTCTTAGGTACGCAGTATTTT. This rearrangement joins TRBV11-3 to TRBJ2-3; TRBD2 matches 10 bases. CDR3 length: 16 residues. CDR1 SGHNT and CDR2 YENEEA come from the germline V gene. The trim removed 0 bases at V and 8 bases at J, leaving 8 bases unmatched.

This clonotype was seen ten or more times. V and J are TRBV6-2 or TRBV6-3 and TRBJ1-2, with 10 bases aligning to TRBD1. V shed 2 bases, J shed 3 bases, and the junction held 9 bases outside the gene matches. The CDR3 covers 17 residues. Germline CDR1 reads MNHEY; CDR2 reads SVGEGT. The CDR3 is CASSYPAGQGIDYGYTF. The CDR3 region has the DNA TGTGCCAGCAGTTACCCGGCGGGACAGGGGATCGACTATGGCTACACCTTC.

The sample holds many counts of this clonotype. The J gene is TRBJ1-2, the V gene TRBV2; a weak D match, TRBD1 (6 bases). Germline CDR1 and CDR2: SNHLY and FYNNEI. The CDR3 consists of 16 residues. Trimming left V 7 bases short and J 7 bases short, with 25 bases between. Written as DNA, the CDR3 is TGTGCCAGCACCTATACAGGGAGATTCTACATCCGTGGCTACACCTTC. This sequence encodes CASTYTGRFYIRGYTF.

In its sample, this clonotype was seen many times. J is TRBJ1-5 and V is TRBV2; D gene uncertain. The V end was cut by 1 base, the J end by 1 base, with 8 bases between. The CDR3 is 15 amino acids. The germline gives CDR1 SNHLY, CDR2 FYNNEI. DNA of the CDR3: TGTGCCAGCAGTGAAGATGCCTGGAGCAATCAGCCCCAGCATTTT. Translating gives CASSEDAWSNQPQHF.

This clonotype was picked up a small number of times. The chain combines TRBV6-1 with TRBJ2-5, with D unresolved. CDR3 size: 15 residues. Germline V CDR1 and CDR2: MNHNS, SASEGT. The V gene lost 3 bases and the J gene lost 2 bases, with 13 bases spanning the gap. The chain's CDR3 is CASSDASDQQETQYF. The CDR3 DNA follows: TGTGCCAGCAGTGATGCCAGCGACCAACAAGAGACCCAGTACTTC.

There are many counts of this clonotype. V gene TRBV7-2 combines with J gene TRBJ2-5, with D unresolved. V lost 1 base, J lost 0 bases, and 9 bases lay in between. CDR1 SGHTA and CDR2 FQGNSA come from the germline V gene. The CDR3 contains 15 residues. CDR3 residues: CASSLGLWDQETQYF. Here the CDR3 DNA reads TGTGCCAGCAGCTTAGGGTTGTGGGACCAAGAGACCCAGTACTTC. Based on the CDR3 plus reference TRBV7-2 and TRBJ2-5, the full variable domain is GAGVSQSPSNKVTEKGKDVELRCDPISGHTALYWYRQSLGQGLEFLIYFQGNSAPDKSGLPSDRFSAERTGGSVSTLTIQRTQQEDSAVYLCASSLGLWDQETQYFGPGTRLLVL.

The rearrangement uses TRBV12-3 or TRBV12-4 and TRBJ1-6, with 9 nucleotides matching TRBD1. The CDR3 spans 18 residues. After removal of 6 bases from V and 5 bases from J, the junction contained 14 bases not matched to a gene. For the CDR3, the DNA is TGTGCCAGCAGCCGGGGGGACAGGGAGTTTCACAATAATTCACCCCTCCACTTT. As protein: CASSRGDREFHNNSPLHF.